This paragraph reports one TCR beta chain. The sample originates from a study of shared clonotypes between healthy human individuals. Sequencing used immunoSEQ multiplex PCR; TCRdb keeps in-frame clones, though not all of them. The table has some 1 million clones, approximately 72% seen once; the top ten hold 1.4%. The CDR3 sequence is 18 residues long. The J segment lost 2 bases and the V segment lost 0 bases, leaving 8 bases of the junction unmatched. The V gene's germline CDR1 is LGHNA and CDR2 YSLEER. The rearrangement joins TRBV4-3 to TRBJ2-2; 8 bases are a match to TRBD2. Specimen: memory CD4+ T cells sorted from blood. The subset here: CD45RA-negative fraction. The receptor was isolated from a man aged 18 to 30 in good health. The CDR3 reads CASSQDLLAGVNTGELFF. In DNA, the CDR3 is TGCGCCAGCAGCCAAGATCTGCTAGCGGGCGTCAACACCGGGGAGCTGTTTTTT.